The 30 T cell receptor beta chains below all came from one sample that was sequenced in a study of CD8 T cells in Susac syndrome. Reverse transcription of about 0.5 to 1 ug RNA was carried out with random hexamers. TCRdb redid the calling of the immunoSEQ multiplex PCR reads with MiXCR, one entry per CDR3 protein. The profile shows roughly 120,000 distinct CDR3 sequences, 85% to 95% of them singletons. The source material was CD8+ T cells from PBMCs. Receptors were obtained from a human donor with multiple sclerosis.

The chain employs TRBV2 and TRBJ2-7; D is possibly TRBD1 (6 bases). CDR1 is SNHLY, CDR2 FYNNEI, per germline. V lost 8 bases and J 0 bases, leaving 8 bases between the germline ends. The CDR3 has 12 amino acids. The CDR3 reads CASQDSSYEQYV. CDR3 DNA sequence: TGTGCCAGCCAGGACAGCTCCTACGAGCAGTACGTC.

CDR3 coding DNA: TGTGCCAGCAGCTTAGTAGTTGGACAGCAAGAGACCCAGTACTTC. Its protein is CASSLVVGQQETQYF. The V call is TRBV11-2, the J call TRBJ2-5, with D possibly matching TRBD1 (6 bases). The CDR3 covers 15 residues. CDR1 and CDR2 from the germline V gene are SGHAT and FQNNGV. The V and J ends lost 1 base and 2 bases respectively, with 11 bases between them.

V is TRBV5-1 and J is TRBJ1-1; weak D call: TRBD1 (6 bases). V lost 4 bases, J lost 3 bases, and 16 bases lay in between. From germline, CDR1 is SGHRS and CDR2 YFSETQ. CDR3 length: 15 residues. As DNA, the CDR3 is TGCGCCAGCAGCCCGAGGACAGCGGAGGACACTGAAGCTTTCTTT. Its translation: CASSPRTAEDTEAFF.

This chain joins TRBV30 and TRBJ1-3, with D unclear. The V end was cut by 2 bases, the J end by 3 bases, with 5 bases between. Germline values: CDR1 GTSNPN, CDR2 SVGIG (reference sequence). The CDR3 runs to 12 residues. CDR3 sequence (DNA): TGTGCCTGGAGTCCGGGTGGAAACACCATATATTTT. Amino acid sequence: CAWSPGGNTIYF. Using reference TRBV30 and TRBJ1-3 for the parts outside the CDR3, the full variable domain is SQTIHQWPATLVQPVGSPLSLECTVEGTSNPNLYWYRQAAGRGLQLLFYSVGIGQISSEVPQNLSASRPQDRQFILSSKKLLLSDSGFYLCAWSPGGNTIYFGEGSWLTVV.

This clonotype has just one count. The chain carries TRBV7-3 and TRBJ1-3, with 7 bases identical to TRBD1. This CDR3 spans 17 amino acids. The V gene's germline CDR1 is SGHTA and CDR2 FQGTGA. The trim removed 3 bases at V and 3 bases at J, leaving 11 bases unmatched. DNA of the CDR3: TGTGCCAGCAGCTTCAACGGTGGAGGGGGCCGTGGAAACACCATATATTTT. It encodes CASSFNGGGGRGNTIYF.

V is TRBV6-6 and J is TRBJ2-3; no firm D call. The V end lost 2 bases, the J end lost 15 bases, and 6 bases lay between the germline ends. Germline V gene sequence: CDR1 MNHNY, CDR2 SVGAGI (reference sequence). The CDR3 is made up of 9 amino acids. DNA for the CDR3: TGTGCCAGCAGTTACCCGCTATATTTT. As protein: CASSYPLYF.

This clonotype came up once. J is TRBJ2-3 and V is TRBV6-5, with D possibly matching TRBD1 (6 bases). Trimming left V 6 bases short and J 13 bases short, with 20 bases between. The CDR3 covers 13 residues. Per germline, CDR1 MNHEY and CDR2 SVGAGI. CDR3 residues: CASRSQGHTQEYF. The CDR3 DNA follows: TGTGCCAGCAGGTCACAGGGACATACGCAGGAGTATTTT.

This chain connects TRBV5-4 to TRBJ2-1; 10 positions match TRBD2. The CDR3 is 15 residues long. Losses at the gene ends were 0 bases for V and 9 bases for J; bases not matched to a gene: 6. Germline V gene lookup returns CDR1 SGHNT and CDR2 YYREEE (reference sequence). The chain's CDR3 is CASSLEASGSREQFF. CDR3 bases: TGTGCCAGCAGCTTGGAGGCTAGCGGGAGCCGTGAGCAGTTCTTC.

The sample holds one count of this clonotype. J is TRBJ2-2 and V is TRBV5-1; 11 bases line up with TRBD1. Germline CDR1 reads SGHRS; CDR2 reads YFSETQ. The CDR3 has 17 amino acids. Trimming took 1 base from V and 6 from J; bases not matched to a gene: 8. CDR3 loop: CASSLPTDRGRSGELFF. The CDR3 bases are TGCGCCAGCAGCTTGCCTACGGACAGGGGGCGGTCCGGGGAGCTGTTTTTT.

The rearrangement links TRBV12-3 or TRBV12-4 to TRBJ2-7; maybe TRBD2 (6 bases). The CDR3 runs to 13 residues. Trimming stripped 5 bases from V and 2 bases from J, with 10 bases between. DNA of the CDR3: TGTGCCAGCAGTCGAAGGGAGGCCTACGAGCAGTACTTC. Translation: CASSRREAYEQYF.

This chain connects TRBV9 to TRBJ1-2, with TRBD1 as a possible D gene (5 bases). The length of the CDR3 is 15 residues. V was clipped by 4 bases and J by 3 bases, with 16 bases between them. Germline CDR1 SGDLS, CDR2 YYNGEE. The DNA of the CDR3 is TGTGCCAGCAGCCCAGGGACTCCGGCTCACTATGGCTACACCTTC. This translates into CASSPGTPAHYGYTF.

This chain connects TRBV24-1 to TRBJ2-5, with D possibly being TRBD1 (5 bases). Trimming took 7 bases from V and 2 from J, leaving 7 bases between them. Germline CDR1 and CDR2: KGHDR and SFDVKD. This CDR3 comprises 12 residues. CDR3 DNA sequence: TGTGCCACCAGGACAGAACAAGAGACCCAGTACTTC. It encodes CATRTEQETQYF.

The rearrangement uses TRBV29-1 and TRBJ1-1; D perhaps matches TRBD1 (6 bases). The CDR3 loop spans 14 amino acids. CDR1 is SQVTM and CDR2 is ANQGSEA in the germline V gene. V was cut by 6 bases and J by 1 base, with 15 bases left in between. The DNA for the CDR3 is TGCAGCGTACCACAGGGACGAGCGAACACTGAAGCTTTCTTT. It encodes CSVPQGRANTEAFF.

The J gene is TRBJ2-5, the V gene TRBV20-1, with TRBD2 as a possible D gene (7 bases). Trimming cost V 6 bases and J 5 bases, with 19 bases left between them. Germline V gene data show CDR1 as DFQATT and CDR2 as SNEGSKA (reference sequence). This CDR3 is built from 14 residues. CDR3 residues: CSADRGGGLETQYF. CDR3 coding DNA: TGCAGTGCGGACAGAGGGGGGGGATTGGAGACCCAGTACTTC.

The chain combines TRBV27 with TRBJ2-1; 14 nucleotides align to TRBD2. CDR3 length: 18 amino acids. J was trimmed by 0 bases and V by 4 bases; bases with no gene match: 5. Germline loops: CDR1 MNHEY, CDR2 SMNVEV (reference sequence). The CDR3 loop reads CASSYGTSGGPSYNEQFF. In DNA, the CDR3 is TGTGCCAGCAGTTATGGGACTAGCGGGGGTCCCTCCTACAATGAGCAGTTCTTC.

This clonotype was observed a handful of times. V gene TRBV12-3 or TRBV12-4 combines with J gene TRBJ1-2; D remains ambiguous. This CDR3 is 13 amino acids long. V dropped 4 bases and J dropped 2 bases, with 8 bases sitting between them. CDR3 residues: CASSWLGNYGYTF. The CDR3 DNA reads as TGTGCCAGCAGTTGGCTGGGAAACTATGGCTACACCTTC.

The chain employs TRBV11-2 and TRBJ2-3; 11 bases align to TRBD2. This CDR3 has 15 amino acids. The germline gives CDR1 SGHAT, CDR2 FQNNGV. V lost 4 bases and J lost 5; bases outside the gene matches: 5. In DNA form, the CDR3 reads TGTGCCAGCAGCTCTAGCGGGAGGCCCCTAGATACGCAGTATTTT. This codes for CASSSSGRPLDTQYF.

The rearrangement uses TRBV29-1 and TRBJ2-7, with D perhaps TRBD2 (5 bases). The CDR3 contains 13 residues. Germline assignment: CDR1 SQVTM and CDR2 ANQGSEA. Trimming shortened V by 8 bases and J by 3 bases, and 17 bases separated the two germline ends. The CDR3 region is CSWVRSRGYEQYV. The CDR3 DNA is TGCAGCTGGGTGCGGTCTCGGGGCTACGAGCAGTACGTC.

The chain has TRBV29-1 and TRBJ2-1, with no clear D. Trimming took 3 bases from V and 4 from J, leaving 7 bases between them. The CDR3 consists of 12 residues. From germline, CDR1 is SQVTM and CDR2 ANQGSEA. The CDR3 reads CSVELAYNEQFF. In DNA form, the CDR3 reads TGCAGCGTTGAGCTCGCATACAATGAGCAGTTCTTC.

The rearrangement joins TRBV7-2 to TRBJ2-3; the D gene could be TRBD1 or TRBD2 (6 bases each). The length of the CDR3 is 16 residues. CDR1 is SGHTA, CDR2 FQGNSA, per germline. V shed 1 base and J shed 0 bases, with 11 bases lying between them. This CDR3 is CASSLVWGASTDTQYF. The CDR3 DNA sequence: TGTGCCAGCAGCTTAGTGTGGGGGGCTAGCACAGATACGCAGTATTTT.

The genes are TRBV5-1 and TRBJ2-1, with 9 bases lining up with TRBD2. This CDR3 region has 17 residues. Germline CDR1 reads SGHRS; CDR2 reads YFSETQ. Germline trimming cut 4 bases from V and 6 bases from J; bases unmatched to any gene: 14. The CDR3 region has the DNA TGCGCCAGCAGCGCGGGGGCCGGCGGGAGGGCCATCAATGAGCAGTTCTTC. It encodes CASSAGAGGRAINEQFF.

This clonotype was picked up one time. V and J are TRBV6-2 or TRBV6-3 and TRBJ1-5, with 9 positions matching TRBD1. The V gene end was trimmed by 7 bases and the J gene end by 7 bases; junction bases not matched to a gene: 5. Looked up from germline, CDR1 is MNHEY and CDR2 is SVGEGT. The CDR3 covers 13 residues. The CDR3 sequence is CASTWDREQPQHF. CDR3 nucleotides: TGTGCCAGCACCTGGGACAGGGAACAGCCCCAGCATTTT.

The chain is built from TRBV2 and TRBJ2-1; D gene ambiguous. This CDR3 region has 13 residues. Germline lookup yields CDR1 SNHLY and CDR2 FYNNEI. The germline V and J ends were trimmed by 6 bases and 6 bases, with 12 bases remaining between them. CDR3 DNA sequence: TGTGCCAGCAGGACCTCAATGCTCAATGAGCAGTTCTTC. As protein: CASRTSMLNEQFF. Complete variable domain (other parts from reference TRBV2 and TRBJ2-1): EPEVTQTPSHQVTQMGQEVILRCVPISNHLYFYWYRQILGQKVEFLVSFYNNEISEKSEIFDDQFSVERPDGSNFTLKIRSTKLEDSAMYFCASRTSMLNEQFFGPGTRLTVL.

V gene TRBV14 combines with J gene TRBJ1-4; unclear D gene. V was clipped by 4 bases and J by 14 bases, with 14 bases between them. The CDR3 spans 12 residues. Germline-derived CDR1 and CDR2 are SGHDN and FVKESK. This chain's CDR3 is CASSPRVLALFF. The CDR3 nucleotides read TGTGCCAGCAGCCCGAGGGTCCTGGCGCTGTTTTTT.

The chain joins TRBV3-1 to TRBJ2-2; TRBD2 matches at 10 bases. Germline V gene sequence: CDR1 LGHDT, CDR2 YNNKEL (reference sequence). After removal of 0 bases from V and 5 bases from J, the junction contained 3 bases not matched to a gene. The CDR3 has 16 amino acids. This chain's CDR3 is CASSQDLAGVTGELFF. DNA of the CDR3: TGTGCCAGCAGCCAAGATCTAGCGGGAGTTACCGGGGAGCTGTTTTTT.

The V call is TRBV4-1, the J call TRBJ2-7, with 10 bases identical to TRBD1. CDR1 is MGHRA, CDR2 YSYEKL, per germline. J lost 6 bases, V lost 1 base, and 3 bases had no gene match. This CDR3 contains 14 residues. The chain's CDR3 is CASSQGQGAGEQYV. Written as DNA, the CDR3 is TGCGCCAGCAGCCAAGGACAGGGGGCCGGCGAGCAGTACGTC.

CDR3 amino acids: CASSIPLASPYNEQFF. In DNA, the CDR3 is TGTGCCAGTAGTATACCTCTAGCGTCCCCCTACAATGAGCAGTTCTTC. The gene calls are TRBV19 and TRBJ2-1; TRBD2 might be the D (6 bases). The germline V gene encodes CDR1 LNHDA and CDR2 SQIVND (reference sequence). Trimming cost V 2 bases and J 2 bases, with 13 bases left between them. This CDR3 contains 16 residues.

The chain carries TRBV24-1 and TRBJ1-1, with 10 bases lining up with TRBD1. Germline V gene lookup returns CDR1 KGHDR and CDR2 SFDVKD. V lost 3 bases to trimming and J lost 11 bases; unmatched junction nucleotides: 11. This CDR3 has 15 residues. CDR3 loop: CATSDGRDRGRGAFF. The CDR3, as DNA: TGTGCCACCAGTGATGGCCGGGACAGGGGAAGAGGGGCTTTCTTT.

The rearrangement joins TRBV24-1 to TRBJ2-1; TRBD1 might be the D (6 bases). The CDR3 loop spans 14 amino acids. Trimming shortened V by 3 bases and J by 4 bases, and 9 bases separated the two germline ends. Germline loops: CDR1 KGHDR, CDR2 SFDVKD. The CDR3 loop reads CATSDNREYNEQFF. CDR3 nucleotide sequence: TGTGCCACCAGTGATAACAGGGAATACAATGAGCAGTTCTTC.

The genes are TRBV28 and TRBJ2-7; D gene unclear. Trimming took 8 bases from V and 2 from J, leaving 13 bases between them. The CDR3 length is 13 residues. Per the germline V gene, CDR1 is MDHEN and CDR2 is SYDVKM. CDR3 amino acids: CASWSGVPYEQYF. In DNA, the CDR3 is TGTGCCAGCTGGTCAGGCGTGCCCTACGAGCAGTACTTC.